This T cell receptor (beta chain) was profiled in a study of cytomegalovirus exposure and HLA in healthy donors. The germline CDR1 and CDR2 sequences are MNHNS and SASEGT. The CDR3 consists of 13 residues. Trimming pared 6 bases from V and 4 bases from J, leaving 10 bases between. With respect to this clone: Its antigen is not known.

Study conclusions and caveats: Altogether, some 170 TCR beta chains were recorded as cytomegalovirus-associated. It was assumed in the presence/absence analyses that sequencing depth was roughly uniform across donors.

Both 60 Vbeta primers and 13 Jbeta primers went into the PCR. TCRdb keeps only in-frame clones here, not all; method: immunoSEQ multiplex PCR. Of some 150,000 clones listed, around three quarters are singletons. The receptor's source is a man aged 25 to 45 in good health and CMV-seronegative. The chain combines TRBV6-1 with TRBJ1-5; TRBD1 might be the D (6 bases). The sample was PBMCs. In nucleotides, the CDR3 is TGTGCCAGCAGAACAGGGCATAATCAGCCCCAGCATTTT. This codes for CASRTGHNQPQHF.